This paragraph reports one T cell receptor (beta chain). Only in-frame clones appear in the TCRdb table, and some are missing; sequencing was by immunoSEQ multiplex PCR. This sample has tens of thousands of clones, with 78% found just once. The sample is drawn from a study of blood T cell repertoires in COVID-19. This CDR3 is 15 amino acids long. Germline trimming cut 3 bases from V and 7 bases from J; bases unmatched to any gene: 3. In germline, CDR1 is KGHSH, CDR2 LQKENI. Material: peripheral blood. The chain uses TRBV18 and TRBJ2-2; 12 bases agree with TRBD1. This TCR was sampled from a man aged 65 to 85 with acute or convalescent COVID-19. The CDR3 DNA reads as TGTGCCAGCTCACCGGGACAGGGGGCAAACGGGGAGCTGTTTTTT. This gives the protein CASSPGQGANGELFF.